The TCR beta chain under discussion was sequenced for a study of blood T cell repertoires in COVID-19. Study information: Material from acute and convalescent COVID-19 was sourced from the United States, Italy and Spain. PBMCs, B-cell-depleted T cells, or T cells provided the cDNA or gDNA that made up the material.

In the original analysis: Amplification from reference gene primers served as the basis for estimated nucleated cell counts. TCRdb keeps only in-frame clones here, not all; method: immunoSEQ multiplex PCR. V and J calls and clone size are given by that table; D and trimming were obtained from the DNA. The sample contains about 230,000 clones, around 83% of which appear only once. This clone was detected only a few times. The length of the CDR3 is 15 residues. V trimming: 8 bases; J trimming: 4 bases; junction bases outside the gene matches: 9. CDR1 and CDR2 from the germline V gene are MNHEY and SVGAGI.

The TCR comes from a man aged 35-49 years who had recovered from COVID-19. Source material: peripheral blood. The chain combines TRBV6-5 with TRBJ1-2, with TRBD1 matching 11 bases. The CDR3 region has the DNA TGTGCCAGCGGGGTTCGGGACAGGGGGGCCTATGGCTACACCTTC. It is translated as CASGVRDRGAYGYTF.